A single sample gave rise to the 3 T cell receptor beta chains below, sequenced in a study of neurological immune-mediated disorders. Using its own MiXCR run on the 5' RACE reads, TCRdb lists one record per CDR3 protein. The sample lists 65,000 to 70,000 distinct CDR3 sequences; 3.9% were seen once. Sequencing was performed on PBMCs. The source is a young man with multiple sclerosis.

This clonotype was picked up many times. The chain joins TRBV20-1 to TRBJ2-7; D is possibly TRBD1 (6 bases). Germline V gene lookup returns CDR1 DFQATT and CDR2 SNEGSKA (reference sequence). V was pared by 6 bases and J by 0 bases, with 15 bases between. The CDR3 loop spans 14 amino acids. Here the CDR3 DNA reads TGCAGTGCCCAAGACAGGCTCCACTCCTACGAGCAGTACTTC. This sequence encodes CSAQDRLHSYEQYF.

V gene TRBV6-2 or TRBV6-3 combines with J gene TRBJ2-1; D call uncertain. Germline V gene data show CDR1 as MNHEY and CDR2 as SVGEGT. The CDR3 is 13 amino acids. The V end lost 7 bases, the J end lost 6 bases, and 13 bases lay between the germline ends. The CDR3 nucleotides are TGTGCCAGCACCACCACAAACGGCAATGAGCAGTTCTTC. It specifies CASTTTNGNEQFF.

This clonotype was seen repeatedly, ten times or more. The CDR3 spells CASSPDRGWETQYF. The CDR3 DNA sequence: TGTGCCAGCAGCCCGGACAGGGGATGGGAGACCCAGTACTTC. The J gene is TRBJ2-5, the V gene TRBV5-6; 9 bases are a match to TRBD1. The CDR3 loop spans 14 amino acids. Trimming at V came to 4 bases and at J to 5 bases, leaving 6 bases not matched to a gene. CDR1 is SGHDT, CDR2 YYEEEE, per germline. Supplemented by reference TRBV5-6 and TRBJ2-5, the full variable domain reads DAGVTQSPTHLIKTRGQQVTLRCSPKSGHDTVSWYQQALGQGPQFIFQYYEEEERQRGNFPDRFSGHQFPNYSSELNVNALLLGDSALYLCASSPDRGWETQYFGPGTRLLVL.